The 12 T cell receptor beta chains listed next were all sequenced from one sample in a study of T cell responses to AZD1222 COVID-19 vaccine. Measured with immunoSEQ multiplex PCR; TCRdb has only the in-frame clones, and not every one. The profile shows under 200,000 clones, 90% to 95% of them singletons. The source material was peripheral blood, sampled on day 0 of MenACWY control vaccination. The receptors shown here come from an adult in good health.

The chain's CDR3 is CASSPTGGGGYTF. For the CDR3, the DNA is TGTGCCAGCAGTCCGACAGGGGGAGGTGGCTACACCTTC. V usage is TRBV27 and J usage is TRBJ1-2; 9 nucleotides match TRBD1. V was pared by 5 bases and J by 7 bases, with 5 bases of the junction left unmatched. The CDR3 totals 13 residues. Germline assignment: CDR1 MNHEY and CDR2 SMNVEV (reference sequence).

The chain is built from TRBV30 and TRBJ2-1; D perhaps matches TRBD2 (6 bases). Germline CDR1 is GTSNPN and CDR2 is SVGIG (reference sequence). The germline V and J ends were trimmed by 3 bases and 5 bases, with 17 bases remaining between them. CDR3 length: 15 amino acids. The CDR3 nucleotides are TGTGCCTGGAGGTTGGGGGGAAGGGCGCACAATGAGCAGTTCTTC. Its translation is CAWRLGGRAHNEQFF. Complete variable domain (other parts from reference TRBV30 and TRBJ2-1): SQTIHQWPATLVQPVGSPLSLECTVEGTSNPNLYWYRQAAGRGLQLLFYSVGIGQISSEVPQNLSASRPQDRQFILSSKKLLLSDSGFYLCAWRLGGRAHNEQFFGPGTRLTVL.

This clone has just one count. The CDR3 loop reads CASSLSSAVRTF. Written as DNA, the CDR3 is TGTGCCAGCAGCTTATCTTCCGCTGTTAGGACCTTC. The chain carries TRBV11-2 and TRBJ1-2; D gene unclear. Trimming shortened V by 2 bases and J by 14 bases, and 15 bases separated the two germline ends. Germline V gene sequence: CDR1 SGHAT, CDR2 FQNNGV. The CDR3 is 12 residues long.

The gene calls are TRBV30 and TRBJ1-2; weak D call: TRBD1 (5 bases). This CDR3 contains 13 residues. Germline V gives CDR1 GTSNPN, CDR2 SVGIG (reference sequence). The V and J ends lost 0 bases and 7 bases respectively, with 12 bases between them. CDR3 sequence (DNA): TGTGCCTGGAGTGTTGGCGGGGGAACTGGCTACACCTTC. Residues: CAWSVGGGTGYTF.

The chain recombines TRBV15 with TRBJ2-7; D possibly uses TRBD1 or TRBD2 (5 bases each). Trimming left V 1 base short and J 6 bases short, with 10 bases between. This CDR3 has 13 residues. Germline CDR1 and CDR2: LNHNV and YYDKDF (reference sequence). The CDR3 reads CATSRGDGVEQYF. The CDR3 DNA is TGTGCCACCAGCAGAGGGGACGGGGTCGAGCAGTACTTC.

The chain uses TRBV9 and TRBJ1-2; TRBD1 aligns across 10 bases. J lost 6 bases, V lost 3 bases, and 11 bases had no gene match. CDR3 length: 16 amino acids. Germline assignment: CDR1 SGDLS and CDR2 YYNGEE. CDR3 sequence reads: CASSAPSDRGRNGYTF. The CDR3 DNA reads as TGTGCCAGCAGCGCCCCTTCAGACAGGGGGCGCAATGGCTACACCTTC.

The chain joins TRBV10-1 to TRBJ2-5; perhaps TRBD1 as D (5 bases). V lost 2 bases, J lost 2 bases, and 6 bases lay in between. Germline CDR1 is WNHNN and CDR2 is SYGVQD (reference sequence). This CDR3 has 13 amino acids. The CDR3 reads CASSETGQETQYF. CDR3 DNA sequence: TGCGCCAGCAGTGAGACAGGACAAGAGACCCAGTACTTC.

The rearrangement uses TRBV6-2 or TRBV6-3 and TRBJ2-7, with 7 positions matching TRBD2. Germline V CDR1 and CDR2: MNHEY, SVGEGT. There are 14 residues in the CDR3. The J segment lost 6 bases and the V segment lost 4 bases, leaving 9 bases of the junction unmatched. This CDR3 is CASSSGGSLLEQYF. The CDR3 DNA sequence: TGTGCCAGCAGTTCGGGCGGGAGCCTGCTCGAGCAGTACTTC.

This rearrangement joins TRBV11-2 to TRBJ2-1, with TRBD2 matching 12 bases. The junction had 2 bases not matched to a gene; V was cut back by 5 bases and J by 3 bases. Looked up from germline, CDR1 is SGHAT and CDR2 is FQNNGV. The CDR3 sequence is 15 residues long. The CDR3 here is CASSGTSGFYNEQFF. In nucleotides, the CDR3 is TGTGCCAGCAGCGGGACTAGCGGGTTCTACAATGAGCAGTTCTTC.

This clone was found once. The chain recombines TRBV27 with TRBJ2-3; D gene uncertain. The germline V gene has CDR1 MNHEY and CDR2 SMNVEV (reference sequence). The germline V and J ends were trimmed by 2 bases and 0 bases, with 3 bases remaining between them. This CDR3 region has 13 residues. The CDR3: CASSLTSTDTQYF. As DNA, the CDR3 is TGTGCCAGCAGTTTAACTAGCACAGATACGCAGTATTTT.

The genes are TRBV27 and TRBJ2-1, with D possibly being TRBD1 (5 bases). Germline assignment: CDR1 MNHEY and CDR2 SMNVEV (reference sequence). The CDR3 runs to 13 residues. Trimming took 5 bases from V and 4 from J, leaving 9 bases between them. In DNA, the CDR3 is TGTGCCAGCAGTGAGACAGCTTACAATGAGCAGTTCTTC. This sequence encodes CASSETAYNEQFF.

Details on this clone: The same CDR3 is also encoded by other DNA sequences in this sample. The CDR3: CASSVRGGYGYTF. CDR3 bases: TGTGCCAGCAGCGTAAGGGGAGGCTATGGCTACACCTTC. The gene calls are TRBV9 and TRBJ1-2; D perhaps matches TRBD1 (5 bases). Germline V gene sequence: CDR1 SGDLS, CDR2 YYNGEE. The V end was cut by 1 base, the J end by 4 bases, with 8 bases between. This CDR3 contains 13 residues. Based on the CDR3 plus reference TRBV9 and TRBJ1-2, the full variable domain is DSGVTQTPKHLITATGQRVTLRCSPRSGDLSVYWYQQSLDQGLQFLIQYYNGEERAKGNILERFSAQQFPDLHSELNLSSLELGDSALYFCASSVRGGYGYTFGSGTRLTVV.